This T cell receptor beta chain was captured in a study of identical twins' blood T cells. Findings and limits, study-wide: Environmental influences on twin similarity could not be excluded. Shared CDR3 clonotype counts between two donors mainly tracked the product of their cloneset sizes, twins included.

The CDR3 runs 14 residues. Germline V gives CDR1 MNHEY, CDR2 SVGAGI. Both ends of each TCR cDNA library bore sample-specific barcodes. TCRdb used MiXCR to reprocess the 5' RACE reads, holding one entry per CDR3 protein. The data show roughly 380,000 distinct CDR3 sequences, roughly 30% seen once. Three pairs of healthy female monozygous twins were the donors. With respect to this clonotype: Its antigen remains unknown. A read error may be the cause here, since a much bigger clone is one base away.

Sequenced input: PBMCs. The chain is built from TRBV6-5 and TRBJ1-2; D remains unclear. The origin of this receptor is a woman aged 18-55 years in good health. The CDR3 here is CAISSLDHEHGYTF. The CDR3, as DNA: TGTGCCATCAGTTCCCTAGATCATGAACACGGCTACACCTTC.